The present T cell receptor (beta chain) was sequenced within a study of lymphopenia after photon versus proton radiotherapy. Overall study results and limits: Proton therapy kept repertoires fairly stable, unlike photons, which gained effector/memory cells. After the lymphocyte nadir, photon-treated repertoires showed oligoclonal expansion, especially of CD8+ Temra cells. Larger post-nadir TCR diversity loss correlated inversely with survival in deceased patients.

Germline CDR1 reads KGHSH; CDR2 reads LQKENI. V was clipped by 0 bases and J by 6 bases; unmatched bases: 4. This CDR3 spans 16 amino acids. Points on this clone: The antigen is not known.

Clones were read by immunoSEQ multiplex PCR, and TCRdb kept only the in-frame ones, dropping some. The sample yields about 45,000 clones, 85% to 90% seen once. This sequence was found in a man aged 40-49 years with gastric cancer. V is TRBV18 and J is TRBJ2-1; 11 bases are shared with TRBD2. The sample here was peripheral blood, taken from a patient treated with photon-based radiotherapy. The CDR3, as DNA: TGTGCCAGCTCACCACCTGCTAGCGGGGGGTTCAATGAGCAGTTCTTC. Translation: CASSPPASGGFNEQFF.